One sample yielded the 20 T cell receptor beta chains listed below, sequenced in a study of T-cell memory formation after mild COVID-19. TCRdb itself ran the 5' RACE reads through MiXCR, one entry per CDR3 protein. The sample lists 300,000 to 400,000 distinct CDR3 sequences, roughly 13% seen once, with roughly a fifth in the top ten. Sequencing used PBMCs or a T cell subset sorted from them (not recorded which). These receptors were obtained from a young man who had mild COVID-19 (a few samples of this study predate the infection). Cell type and time point are not known.

The genes are TRBV5-1 and TRBJ2-5; D is ambiguous. Germline-derived CDR1 and CDR2 are SGHRS and YFSETQ. This CDR3 is built from 13 residues. Trimming took off 0 bases at V and 5 bases at J, with 8 bases between the two ends. The CDR3 bases are TGCGCCAGCAGCTTGGGGCTAGACGAGACCCAGTACTTC. This gives the protein CASSLGLDETQYF. Based on the CDR3 plus reference TRBV5-1 and TRBJ2-5, the full variable domain is KAGVTQTPRYLIKTRGQQVTLSCSPISGHRSVSWYQQTPGQGLQFLFEYFSETQRNKGNFPGRFSGRQFSNSRSEMNVSTLELGDSALYLCASSLGLDETQYFGPGTRLLVL.

This clonotype was recorded a few times. The chain links TRBV7-8 to TRBJ2-3, with 8 nucleotides matching TRBD2. V lost 4 bases and J lost 3; bases outside the gene matches: 3. Germline loops: CDR1 SGHVS, CDR2 FQNEAQ. The CDR3 totals 14 residues. The CDR3 region has the DNA TGTGCCAGCAGCTATAGACTAGCGACAGATACGCAGTATTTT. It codes for CASSYRLATDTQYF.

The V and J genes are TRBV7-9 and TRBJ2-4; 8 bases fit TRBD2. This CDR3 contains 15 residues. CDR1 and CDR2 from the germline V gene are SEHNR and FQNEAQ (reference sequence). After removal of 5 bases from V and 1 base from J, the junction contained 4 bases not matched to a gene. For the CDR3, the DNA is TGTGCCAGCAGCACTAGCGGCGGGGCCAAAAACATTCAGTACTTC. This encodes CASSTSGGAKNIQYF.

This clonotype was seen a few times. The rearrangement joins TRBV3-1 to TRBJ2-7; tentative D call: TRBD1 (6 bases). The V gene's germline CDR1 is LGHDT and CDR2 YNNKEL (reference sequence). The CDR3 sequence is 15 residues long. Deletions cut 0 bases from V and 2 bases from J, with 11 bases between. CDR3 DNA sequence: TGTGCCAGCAGCCAAGAGCCGGGACAAGCCTACGAGCAGTACTTC. It translates to CASSQEPGQAYEQYF.

This clonotype was counted only a few times. CDR3 DNA sequence: TGCAGTGCTAGAGATCTCGGACAGGGCCACCAAGAGACCCAGTACTTC. Its translation is CSARDLGQGHQETQYF. J is TRBJ2-5 and V is TRBV20-1, with 8 nucleotides matching TRBD1. The CDR3 has 16 amino acids. Germline CDR1 DFQATT, CDR2 SNEGSKA (reference sequence). J lost 0 bases, V lost 0 bases, and 6 bases had no gene match.

This clonotype was seen a few times. The V gene is TRBV5-1, the J gene TRBJ1-1; D unresolved. V lost 1 base to trimming and J lost 1 base, with 11 bases between them. Germline CDR1 SGHRS, CDR2 YFSETQ. This CDR3 has 15 amino acids. The CDR3 DNA reads TGCGCCAGCAGCTTGTCGTCCCCCGGGAACACTGAAGCTTTCTTT. Amino acid sequence: CASSLSSPGNTEAFF.

This clonotype was seen only a few times. The rearrangement uses TRBV5-1 and TRBJ2-3; TRBD2 is a possible D gene (6 bases). Germline assignment: CDR1 SGHRS and CDR2 YFSETQ. The ends were cut back, 6 bases at V and 0 bases at J, with 14 bases in the middle. This CDR3 comprises 15 residues. The CDR3 spells CASISSGASTDTQYF. As DNA, the CDR3 is TGCGCCAGCATCAGTAGCGGTGCTAGCACAGATACGCAGTATTTT.

This clonotype was seen only a few times. The V and J genes are TRBV18 and TRBJ1-4; 8 bases fit TRBD1. The length of the CDR3 is 18 residues. The germline CDR1 and CDR2 sequences are KGHSH and LQKENI. V gave up 3 bases and J gave up 7 bases; unmatched junction bases: 16. CDR3 region: CASSPIGPAGGGGEKLFF. CDR3 nucleotides: TGTGCCAGCTCACCGATCGGACCCGCAGGGGGCGGAGGTGAAAAACTGTTTTTT.

This clonotype was counted only a few times. The junction does not match germline at one end; this may be a read error. V and J are TRBV12-3 or TRBV12-4 and TRBJ2-7; TRBD1 aligns across 9 bases. The CDR3 is 11 residues long. CDR3 sequence: CASSPGTGPSF. The DNA for the CDR3 is TGTGCCAGCAGTCCCGGGACAGGGCCTTCTTTC.

This clonotype was picked up a small number of times. The chain combines TRBV7-3 with TRBJ2-2; no definite D call. CDR3 length: 13 residues. The V gene lost 3 bases and the J gene lost 7 bases, with 9 bases spanning the gap. Germline V gene lookup returns CDR1 SGHTA and CDR2 FQGTGA. This CDR3 is CASSFVWGGELFF. The CDR3 DNA sequence: TGTGCCAGCAGCTTCGTCTGGGGCGGGGAGCTGTTTTTT.

This clonotype has a handful of counts. The chain recombines TRBV5-1 with TRBJ1-6; 10 bases are a match to TRBD1. CDR3 length: 18 amino acids. Germline CDR1 reads SGHRS; CDR2 reads YFSETQ. Unmatched junction bases numbered 13, after V lost 4 bases and J lost 6 bases. This CDR3 reads CASSLRPTGQGVNSPLHF. The DNA of the CDR3 is TGCGCCAGCAGCCTCCGCCCGACAGGACAGGGGGTTAATTCACCCCTCCACTTT.

This clonotype was picked up many times. The CDR3 DNA reads as TGTGCCAGCAGTGATTCGGCTTACTATGGCTACACCTTC. This gives the protein CASSDSAYYGYTF. The chain carries TRBV2 and TRBJ1-2, with D unclear. The germline V gene encodes CDR1 SNHLY and CDR2 FYNNEI. The CDR3 totals 13 residues. Trimming cost V 3 bases and J 3 bases, with 8 bases left between them.

In this sample, this clonotype turned up a few times. This chain links TRBV5-6 with TRBJ2-1; maybe TRBD2 (5 bases). Germline-derived CDR1 and CDR2 are SGHDT and YYEEEE. Trimming pared 0 bases from V and 11 bases from J, leaving 12 bases between. This CDR3 spans 13 amino acids. The CDR3 sequence: CASSLAVGNKQFF. DNA for the CDR3: TGTGCCAGCAGCTTGGCTGTCGGGAATAAGCAGTTCTTC.

The rearrangement joins TRBV3-1 to TRBJ2-3, with D uncertain. The CDR3 sequence is 16 residues long. Germline V lookup: CDR1 LGHDT, CDR2 YNNKEL (reference sequence). Trimming removed 0 bases from V and 3 bases from J, with 13 bases in between. CDR3 in DNA: TGTGCCAGCAGCCAAGACCCCCCTCACACGACAGATACGCAGTATTTT. It yields the protein CASSQDPPHTTDTQYF.

This clonotype was seen a handful of times. The rearrangement links TRBV12-3 or TRBV12-4 to TRBJ1-1; D remains unclear. This CDR3 is 13 amino acids long. V gave up 3 bases and J gave up 7 bases, with 12 bases separating them. The DNA for the CDR3 is TGTGCCAGCAGTTTGTGGGGTTCCAGTGAAGCTTTCTTT. Translated: CASSLWGSSEAFF.

The rearrangement links TRBV6-5 to TRBJ2-2; a possible D gene is TRBD1 (6 bases). V was trimmed by 7 bases and J by 0 bases, leaving 18 bases between them. The CDR3 is 17 residues long. The germline V gene encodes CDR1 MNHEY and CDR2 SVGAGI. CDR3 residues: CASTHIQGRPNTGELFF. CDR3 nucleotides: TGTGCCAGCACCCACATACAGGGACGTCCGAACACCGGGGAGCTGTTTTTT.

This clonotype was detected ten times or more. This chain connects TRBV12-3 or TRBV12-4 to TRBJ2-1; D possibly matches TRBD1 or TRBD2 (5 bases each). This CDR3 spans 11 amino acids. Trimming shortened V by 7 bases and J by 6 bases, and 7 bases separated the two germline ends. The CDR3 sequence is CASMGVNEQFF. The CDR3 nucleotides are TGTGCCAGCATGGGGGTCAATGAGCAGTTCTTC.

This clonotype was detected a few times. The V gene is TRBV6-5, the J gene TRBJ2-7; TRBD1 or TRBD2 may be the D gene (5 bases each). The CDR3 has 10 residues. Trimming shortened V by 6 bases and J by 7 bases, and 7 bases separated the two germline ends. Germline loops: CDR1 MNHEY, CDR2 SVGAGI. The CDR3 region has the DNA TGTGCCAGCAGGGGGGAAGAGCAGTACTTC. This codes for CASRGEEQYF.

This clonotype was found many times. The V gene is TRBV7-2, the J gene TRBJ1-1; D is unresolved. V was pared by 0 bases and J by 5 bases, with 10 bases between. Per germline, CDR1 SGHTA and CDR2 FQGNSA. This CDR3 is built from 14 residues. As DNA, the CDR3 is TGTGCCAGCAGCTTAGCGCGGGGTGAGACTGAAGCTTTCTTT. It encodes CASSLARGETEAFF. The full variable domain, in which reference TRBV7-2 and TRBJ1-1 provide the parts outside the CDR3, is GAGVSQSPSNKVTEKGKDVELRCDPISGHTALYWYRQSLGQGLEFLIYFQGNSAPDKSGLPSDRFSAERTGGSVSTLTIQRTQQEDSAVYLCASSLARGETEAFFGQGTRLTVV.

V gene TRBV6-5 combines with J gene TRBJ2-3; D is ambiguous. The CDR3 loop spans 17 amino acids. Trimming took off 4 bases at V and 4 bases at J, with 21 bases between the two ends. Germline lookup yields CDR1 MNHEY and CDR2 SVGAGI. This CDR3 reads CASSCSGTHHVADTQYF. CDR3 nucleotide sequence: TGTGCCAGCAGTTGCTCTGGCACCCACCACGTGGCAGATACGCAGTATTTT.